A single sample gave rise to the 25 T cell receptor beta chains below, sequenced in a study of blood T cell repertoires in COVID-19. Sequencing used immunoSEQ multiplex PCR; TCRdb keeps in-frame clones, though not all of them. The sample lists over 95,000 clones, roughly 80% occurring once. Material for sequencing was peripheral blood. The receptors were gathered from a man in his fifties or sixties with acute or convalescent COVID-19.

This rearrangement joins TRBV24-1 to TRBJ2-2, with 7 bases fitting TRBD1. Germline CDR1 is KGHDR and CDR2 is SFDVKD. The ends lost 2 bases at V and 6 bases at J; junction bases unmatched: 5. The CDR3 is made up of 15 amino acids. CDR3 sequence: CATSDWQGEAGELFF. The CDR3, as DNA: TGTGCCACCAGTGATTGGCAGGGGGAAGCCGGGGAGCTGTTTTTT.

The chain uses TRBV5-5 and TRBJ1-6, with D perhaps TRBD1 (5 bases). Germline values: CDR1 SGHKS, CDR2 YYEKEE (reference sequence). Trimming left V 6 bases short and J 10 bases short, with 20 bases between. The CDR3 extends over 15 amino acids. The CDR3 loop reads CASIFEPGVRSPLHF. As DNA, the CDR3 is TGTGCCAGCATTTTTGAACCGGGGGTGCGGTCACCCCTCCACTTT.

The chain is built from TRBV6-5 and TRBJ2-2; D is perhaps TRBD2 (6 bases). Germline lookup yields CDR1 MNHEY and CDR2 SVGAGI. The V gene lost 5 bases and the J gene lost 4 bases, with 14 bases spanning the gap. This CDR3 region has 15 residues. CDR3 nucleotides: TGTGCCAGCAGTCCGTCGGGACTTCCCACCGGGGAGCTGTTTTTT. Translating it yields CASSPSGLPTGELFF.

This clone was observed a few times. The genes are TRBV3-1 (or the pseudogene TRBV3-2) and TRBJ2-4; D possibly uses TRBD1 or TRBD2 (6 bases each). The germline V gene encodes CDR1 LGHDT and CDR2 YNNKEL (reference sequence). The CDR3 totals 13 residues. V lost 8 bases and J 5 bases, leaving 13 bases between the germline ends. CDR3 region: CASGRGRENIQYF. The CDR3 DNA reads as TGTGCCAGCGGCCGGGGGCGAGAAAACATTCAGTACTTC.

This clone was recorded a few times. The chain recombines TRBV6-5 with TRBJ1-1; a possible D gene is TRBD1 (6 bases). The CDR3 is 14 amino acids. Trimming left V 2 bases short and J 1 base short, with 8 bases between. CDR1 is MNHEY, CDR2 SVGAGI, per germline. The CDR3 here is CASSYGQRNTEAFF. The CDR3, as DNA: TGTGCCAGCAGTTACGGACAGAGGAACACTGAAGCTTTCTTT.

The rearrangement uses TRBV19 and TRBJ1-3; D might be TRBD1 (6 bases). CDR1 is LNHDA, CDR2 SQIVND, per germline (reference sequence). Trimming stripped 6 bases from V and 4 bases from J, with 16 bases between. The CDR3 contains 15 residues. DNA for the CDR3: TGTGCCAGTAGATCGGACAGATTCTTCGGAAACACCATATATTTT. Translating it yields CASRSDRFFGNTIYF.

J is TRBJ2-3 and V is TRBV14; 8 nucleotides agree with TRBD2. With 3 bases clipped from V and 4 bases from J, the junction kept 18 bases outside the gene matches. The length of the CDR3 is 19 residues. The germline V gene has CDR1 SGHDN and CDR2 FVKESK. CDR3 in DNA: TGTGCCAGCAGCCATTTACGCCCGCGGGGGGCGAGGATCGCAGATACGCAGTATTTT. Translating gives CASSHLRPRGARIADTQYF.

The rearrangement uses TRBV5-8 and TRBJ1-1; TRBD1 agrees at 11 bases. Per the germline V gene, CDR1 is SGHTS and CDR2 is YDEGEE. This CDR3 contains 18 residues. The V gene end was trimmed by 0 bases and the J gene end by 1 base; junction bases not matched to a gene: 8. CDR3 protein: CASSLVDRGRRRNTEAFF. The CDR3 region has the DNA TGTGCCAGCAGCTTGGTGGACAGGGGGCGAAGAAGGAACACTGAAGCTTTCTTT. Supplemented by reference TRBV5-8 and TRBJ1-1, the full variable domain reads EAGVTQSPTHLIKTRGQQATLRCSPISGHTSVYWYQQALGLGLQFLLWYDEGEERNRGNFPPRFSGRQFPNYSSELNVNALELEDSALYLCASSLVDRGRRRNTEAFFGQGTRLTVV.

The chain employs TRBV5-1 and TRBJ1-2; 9 bases map to TRBD1. The CDR3 contains 15 residues. CDR1 is SGHRS and CDR2 is YFSETQ in the germline V gene. V shed 6 bases and J 8 bases; nucleotides not matched to a gene: 14. In nucleotides, the CDR3 is TGCGCCAGCACCCGACAGGGGGGGACTGGAGGCGGCTACACCTTC. This encodes CASTRQGGTGGGYTF. Full variable domain (missing parts from reference TRBV5-1 and TRBJ1-2): KAGVTQTPRYLIKTRGQQVTLSCSPISGHRSVSWYQQTPGQGLQFLFEYFSETQRNKGNFPGRFSGRQFSNSRSEMNVSTLELGDSALYLCASTRQGGTGGGYTFGSGTRLTVV.

The CDR3 reads CATSDFGGGTDTQYF. CDR3 in DNA: TGTGCCACCAGTGATTTCGGGGGGGGCACAGATACGCAGTATTTT. V and J are TRBV24-1 and TRBJ2-3; 8 positions agree with TRBD2. There are 15 residues in the CDR3. V gave up 1 base and J gave up 1 base; unmatched junction bases: 0. The germline gives CDR1 KGHDR, CDR2 SFDVKD.

For the CDR3, the DNA is TGTGCCATCAGGGGCCAAAACACCATATATTTT. Protein product: CAIRGQNTIYF. This sequence joins TRBV10-3 and TRBJ1-3, with no clear D. Between the trimmed V and J ends, which lost 6 bases and 6 bases, there was a span of 6 bases. The CDR3 contains 11 residues. Looked up from germline, CDR1 is ENHRY and CDR2 is SYGVKD.

This rearrangement joins TRBV28 to TRBJ2-7, with 8 positions matching TRBD1. This CDR3 comprises 16 residues. With V trimmed by 5 bases and J by 0 bases, 9 bases remained unmatched. Germline values: CDR1 MDHEN, CDR2 SYDVKM. In DNA form, the CDR3 reads TGTGCCAGCAGTACTCCTCGGACAGGGCGCTCCTACGAGCAGTACGTC. Protein: CASSTPRTGRSYEQYV.

The chain recombines TRBV9 with TRBJ1-5, with D unresolved. The germline V and J ends were trimmed by 3 bases and 4 bases, with 8 bases remaining between them. This CDR3 is 13 amino acids long. Germline CDR1 and CDR2: SGDLS and YYNGEE. The CDR3 loop is CASSAGMNQPQHF. The CDR3, as DNA: TGTGCCAGCAGCGCGGGGATGAATCAGCCCCAGCATTTT.

The chain couples TRBV5-4 to TRBJ2-1; 7 bases align to TRBD1. Trimming removed 4 bases from V and 0 bases from J; junction bases left unmatched: 4. CDR3 length: 15 amino acids. Germline V lookup: CDR1 SGHNT, CDR2 YYREEE (reference sequence). CDR3 coding DNA: TGTGCCAGCAGCCCGACAGGGAGCTCCTACAATGAGCAGTTCTTC. It is translated as CASSPTGSSYNEQFF.

This clone is a singleton in its sample. The chain couples TRBV9 to TRBJ2-6; perhaps TRBD1 as D (5 bases). Trimming took 2 bases from V and 1 from J, leaving 10 bases between them. This CDR3 is 16 amino acids long. Germline CDR1 is SGDLS and CDR2 is YYNGEE. The CDR3 loop reads CASSVWGGSGANVLTF. In DNA, the CDR3 is TGTGCCAGCAGCGTGTGGGGCGGTTCTGGGGCCAACGTCCTGACTTTC.

The chain is built from TRBV12-3 or TRBV12-4 and TRBJ1-2; 7 nucleotides match TRBD1. After removal of 6 bases from V and 5 bases from J, the junction contained 6 bases not matched to a gene. This CDR3 is 13 amino acids long. This chain's CDR3 is CASRSTGPYGYTF. The CDR3 DNA is TGTGCCAGCAGATCGACAGGGCCTTATGGCTACACCTTC.

The rearrangement joins TRBV19 to TRBJ2-5, with 8 bases aligning to TRBD2. The V segment lost 4 bases and the J segment 1 base; nucleotides outside the gene matches: 5. This CDR3 has 15 amino acids. Germline-derived CDR1 and CDR2 are LNHDA and SQIVND (reference sequence). CDR3 in amino acids: CASSKAGGAQETQYF. CDR3 nucleotide sequence: TGTGCCAGTAGTAAGGCCGGGGGGGCCCAAGAGACCCAGTACTTC.

CDR3 DNA: TGTGCCAGCAGCTTTGGCGGTCGGGGGGGAGATACGCAGTATTTT. The encoded protein is CASSFGGRGGDTQYF. The rearrangement links TRBV5-4 to TRBJ2-3; 8 bases align to TRBD2. After removal of 2 bases from V and 5 bases from J, the junction contained 7 bases not matched to a gene. This CDR3 is 15 amino acids long. CDR1 and CDR2 from the germline V gene are SGHNT and YYREEE (reference sequence). The complete variable domain, with remaining parts taken from reference TRBV5-4 and TRBJ2-3, reads ETGVTQSPTHLIKTRGQQVTLRCSSQSGHNTVSWYQQALGQGPQFIFQYYREEENGRGNFPPRFSGLQFPNYSSELNVNALELDDSALYLCASSFGGRGGDTQYFGPGTRLTVL.

The rearrangement uses TRBV4-1 and TRBJ2-7; 9 bases are a match to TRBD1. The CDR3 is 16 amino acids. The junction had 10 bases not matched to a gene; V was cut back by 3 bases and J by 4 bases. Looked up from germline, CDR1 is MGHRA and CDR2 is YSYEKL. The CDR3 bases are TGCGCCAGCAGCCAGAGACAGGGGGTGATCCTTTACGAGCAGTACTTC. Residues: CASSQRQGVILYEQYF.

The chain uses TRBV7-9 and TRBJ2-3; 10 nucleotides agree with TRBD2. J lost 5 bases, V lost 6 bases, and 8 bases had no gene match. Per germline, CDR1 SEHNR and CDR2 FQNEAQ (reference sequence). The CDR3 consists of 15 residues. In DNA form, the CDR3 reads TGTGCCAGCAGTCCCTCGAGCGGGGGGGAAGATACGCAGTATTTT. This codes for CASSPSSGGEDTQYF.

This clone appeared a few times. The gene calls are TRBV4-1 and TRBJ2-7; perhaps TRBD2 as D (5 bases). In germline, CDR1 is MGHRA, CDR2 YSYEKL. CDR3 length: 15 amino acids. The V and J ends lost 0 bases and 3 bases respectively, with 12 bases between them. The CDR3 here is CASSQDGQDFYEQYF. The CDR3 DNA sequence: TGCGCCAGCAGCCAAGATGGGCAGGACTTCTACGAGCAGTACTTC.

This clone appeared a few times. The chain joins TRBV12-5 to TRBJ1-2, with D perhaps TRBD1 (5 bases). This CDR3 has 13 residues. Germline CDR1 reads LGHNT; CDR2 reads FRNRAP. V lost 7 bases and J lost 4, with 13 bases in between. Written as DNA, the CDR3 is TGTGCTAGTGCCCCCGACAGACCCTATGGCTACACCTTC. This gives the protein CASAPDRPYGYTF.

The CDR3 DNA reads as TGTGCCAGCAGCGTCTTCAGGGGATTTGGCTACACCTTC. This sequence encodes CASSVFRGFGYTF. The chain combines TRBV9 with TRBJ1-2; TRBD1 might be the D (6 bases). This CDR3 comprises 13 residues. Germline CDR1 and CDR2: SGDLS and YYNGEE. V was shortened by 2 bases and J by 7 bases, with 12 bases between the two germline ends.

The chain uses TRBV7-6 and TRBJ2-5, with 7 bases that match TRBD1. Germline CDR1 reads SGHVS; CDR2 reads FNYEAQ. This CDR3 is 16 amino acids long. V shed 1 base and J 1 base; nucleotides not matched to a gene: 6. The DNA of the CDR3 is TGTGCCAGCAGCTTAGAATACAGGGGTTTCCAAGAGACCCAGTACTTC. It specifies CASSLEYRGFQETQYF.

As concerns this clone: The junction departs from the called germline gene at one end, perhaps through a read error. Other DNA sequences in the sample encode the same CDR3. This chain connects TRBV5-1 to TRBJ1-2; 8 positions match TRBD1. Germline CDR1 reads SGHRS; CDR2 reads YFSETQ. This CDR3 region has 15 residues. The CDR3 sequence: CASSLETGGNYGYTF. The CDR3 DNA reads TGCGCCAGCAGCTTGGAAACAGGGGGAAACTACGGCTACACCTTC.